This TCR beta chain was sequenced during a study of OX40 agonist ivuxolimab in advanced cancers. In the study overall: Participants averaged approximately 61 years of age (range roughly 23 to 90) and were roughly 80% male.

Germline-derived CDR1 and CDR2 are SEHNR and FQNEAQ (reference sequence). The CDR3 runs 12 residues. V was shortened by 10 bases and J by 1 base, with 10 bases between the two germline ends. The method was immunoSEQ multiplex PCR; TCRdb's version includes in-frame clones alone and lacks a portion of them. This table holds tens of thousands of clones, roughly 80% found once. This TCR came from an adult with an advanced solid tumor such as melanoma, head and neck, liver or kidney cancer. Specimen: CD4+ or CD8+ T cells sorted from blood, collected in a trial of the OX40 agonist ivuxolimab. The rearrangement uses TRBV7-9 and TRBJ2-5, with unresolved D. For the CDR3, the DNA is TGTGCCATAATTCTGGTCCAAGAGACCCAGTACTTC. Protein: CAIILVQETQYF.